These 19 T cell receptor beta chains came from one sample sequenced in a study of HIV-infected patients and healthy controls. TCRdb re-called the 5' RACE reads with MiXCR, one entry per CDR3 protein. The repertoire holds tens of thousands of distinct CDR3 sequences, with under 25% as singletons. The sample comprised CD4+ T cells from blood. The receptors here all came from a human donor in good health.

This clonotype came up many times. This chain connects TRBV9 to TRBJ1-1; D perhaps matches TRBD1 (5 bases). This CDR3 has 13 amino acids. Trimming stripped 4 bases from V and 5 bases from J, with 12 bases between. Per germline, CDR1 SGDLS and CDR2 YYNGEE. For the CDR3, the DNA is TGTGCCAGCAGCAGGGGAGCGTGGACTGAAGCTTTCTTT. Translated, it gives CASSRGAWTEAFF.

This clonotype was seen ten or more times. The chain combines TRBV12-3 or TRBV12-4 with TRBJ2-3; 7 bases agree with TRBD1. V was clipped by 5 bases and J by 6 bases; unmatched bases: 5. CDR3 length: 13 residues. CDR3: CASSRQGEDTQYF. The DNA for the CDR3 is TGTGCCAGCAGTCGACAGGGAGAGGATACGCAGTATTTT.

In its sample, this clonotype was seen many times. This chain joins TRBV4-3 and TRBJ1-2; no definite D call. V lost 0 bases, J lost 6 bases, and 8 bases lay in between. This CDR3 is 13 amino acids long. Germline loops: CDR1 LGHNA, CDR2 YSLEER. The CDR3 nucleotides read TGCGCCAGCAGCCAAGAATTGCCTGATGGCTACACCTTC. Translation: CASSQELPDGYTF.

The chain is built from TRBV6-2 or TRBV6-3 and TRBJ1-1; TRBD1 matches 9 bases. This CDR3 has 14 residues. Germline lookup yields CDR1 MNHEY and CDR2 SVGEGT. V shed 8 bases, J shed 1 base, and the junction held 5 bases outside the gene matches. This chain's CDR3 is CASPGGQGNTEAFF. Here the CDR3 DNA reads TGTGCCAGCCCCGGGGGACAGGGGAACACTGAAGCTTTCTTT.

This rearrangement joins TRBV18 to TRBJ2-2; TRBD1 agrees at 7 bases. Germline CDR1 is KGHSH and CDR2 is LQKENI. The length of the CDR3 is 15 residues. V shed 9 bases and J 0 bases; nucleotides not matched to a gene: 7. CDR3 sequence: CASSGDRANTGELFF. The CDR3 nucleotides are TGTGCCAGTTCCGGGGACAGAGCGAACACCGGGGAGCTGTTTTTT.

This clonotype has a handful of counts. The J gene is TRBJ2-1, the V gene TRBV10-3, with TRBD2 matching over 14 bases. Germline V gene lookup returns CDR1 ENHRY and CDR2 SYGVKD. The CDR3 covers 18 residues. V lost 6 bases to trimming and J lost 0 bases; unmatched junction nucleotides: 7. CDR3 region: CAIRLTSGRASSYNEQFF. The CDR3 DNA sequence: TGTGCCATCAGATTGACTAGCGGGAGGGCGAGCTCCTACAATGAGCAGTTCTTC.

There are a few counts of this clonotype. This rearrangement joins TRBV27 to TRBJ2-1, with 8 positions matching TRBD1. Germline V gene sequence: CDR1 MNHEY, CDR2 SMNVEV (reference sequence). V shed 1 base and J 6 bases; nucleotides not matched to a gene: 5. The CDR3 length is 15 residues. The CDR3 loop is CASSLFQGAGNEQFF. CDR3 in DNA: TGTGCCAGCAGTTTATTTCAGGGGGCCGGCAATGAGCAGTTCTTC.

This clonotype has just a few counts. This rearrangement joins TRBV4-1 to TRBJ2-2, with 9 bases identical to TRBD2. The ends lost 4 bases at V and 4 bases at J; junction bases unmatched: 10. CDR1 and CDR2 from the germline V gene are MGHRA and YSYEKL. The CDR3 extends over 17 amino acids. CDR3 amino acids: CASSPKAGGIVTGELFF. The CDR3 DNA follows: TGCGCCAGCAGCCCCAAGGCGGGGGGGATAGTCACCGGGGAGCTGTTTTTT.

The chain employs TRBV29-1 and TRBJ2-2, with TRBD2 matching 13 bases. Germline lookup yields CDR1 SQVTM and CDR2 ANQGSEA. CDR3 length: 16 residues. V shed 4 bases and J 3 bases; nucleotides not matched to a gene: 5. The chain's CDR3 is CSVGGTSGTHTGELFF. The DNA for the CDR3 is TGCAGCGTTGGTGGGACTAGCGGGACCCACACCGGGGAGCTGTTTTTT.

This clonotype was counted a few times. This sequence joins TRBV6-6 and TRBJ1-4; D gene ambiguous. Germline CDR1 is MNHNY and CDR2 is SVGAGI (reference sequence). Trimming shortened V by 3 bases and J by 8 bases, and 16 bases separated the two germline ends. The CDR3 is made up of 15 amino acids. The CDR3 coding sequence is TGTGCCAGCAGTTATCCTCAGGCCGAAGGAGAAAAACTGTTTTTT. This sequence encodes CASSYPQAEGEKLFF.

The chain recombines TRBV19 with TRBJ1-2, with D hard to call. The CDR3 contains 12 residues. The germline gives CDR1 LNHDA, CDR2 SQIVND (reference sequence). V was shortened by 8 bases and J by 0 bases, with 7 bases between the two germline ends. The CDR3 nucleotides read TGTGCCAGTCCCCGGACTAACTATGGCTACACCTTC. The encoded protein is CASPRTNYGYTF.

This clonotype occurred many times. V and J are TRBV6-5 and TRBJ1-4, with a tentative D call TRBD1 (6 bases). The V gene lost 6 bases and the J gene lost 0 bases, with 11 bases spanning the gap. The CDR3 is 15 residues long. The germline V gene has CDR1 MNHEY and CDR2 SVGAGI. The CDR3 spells CASRLTGSTNEKLFF. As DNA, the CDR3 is TGTGCCAGCAGGCTAACAGGGTCAACTAATGAAAAACTGTTTTTT.

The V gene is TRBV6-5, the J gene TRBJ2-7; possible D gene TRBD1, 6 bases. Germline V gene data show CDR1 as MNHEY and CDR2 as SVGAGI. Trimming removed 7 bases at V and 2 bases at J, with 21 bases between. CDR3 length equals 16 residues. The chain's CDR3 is CASKYAAGTRTYEQYF. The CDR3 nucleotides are TGTGCCAGCAAGTACGCCGCCGGGACAAGAACCTACGAGCAGTACTTC.

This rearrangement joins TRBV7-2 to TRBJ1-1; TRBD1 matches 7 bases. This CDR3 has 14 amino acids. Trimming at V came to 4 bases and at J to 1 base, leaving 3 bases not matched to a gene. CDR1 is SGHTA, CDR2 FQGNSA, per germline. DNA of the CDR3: TGTGCCAGCAGCTACGGGACAGCGAACACTGAAGCTTTCTTT. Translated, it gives CASSYGTANTEAFF.

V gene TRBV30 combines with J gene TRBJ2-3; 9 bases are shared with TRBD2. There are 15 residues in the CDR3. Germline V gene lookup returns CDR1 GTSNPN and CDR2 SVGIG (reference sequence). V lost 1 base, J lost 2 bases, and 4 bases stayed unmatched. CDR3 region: CAWSGIAGVTDTQYF. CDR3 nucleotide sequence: TGTGCCTGGAGTGGGATAGCGGGGGTCACAGATACGCAGTATTTT.

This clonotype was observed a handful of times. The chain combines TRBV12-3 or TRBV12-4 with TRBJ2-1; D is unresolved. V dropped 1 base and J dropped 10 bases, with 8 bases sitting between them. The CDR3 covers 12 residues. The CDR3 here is CASSLVLGEQFF. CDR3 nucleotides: TGTGCCAGCAGTTTAGTATTGGGAGAGCAGTTCTTC.

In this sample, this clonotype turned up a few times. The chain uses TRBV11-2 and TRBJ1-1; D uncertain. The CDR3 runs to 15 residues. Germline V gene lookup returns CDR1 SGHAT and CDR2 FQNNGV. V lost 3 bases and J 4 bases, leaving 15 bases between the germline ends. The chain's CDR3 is CASSLTGLSGTEAFF. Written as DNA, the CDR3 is TGTGCCAGCAGCTTGACCGGCCTGTCGGGCACTGAAGCTTTCTTT.

This CDR3 reads CASGGQGAIPNYGYTF. In nucleotides, the CDR3 is TGTGCCAGCGGGGGACAGGGGGCAATTCCTAACTATGGCTACACCTTC. The gene calls are TRBV5-4 and TRBJ1-2, with TRBD1 matching over 12 bases. The germline V gene has CDR1 SGHNT and CDR2 YYREEE (reference sequence). With V trimmed by 7 bases and J by 0 bases, 7 bases remained unmatched. CDR3 length equals 16 residues. Using reference TRBV5-4 and TRBJ1-2 for the parts outside the CDR3, the full variable domain is ETGVTQSPTHLIKTRGQQVTLRCSSQSGHNTVSWYQQALGQGPQFIFQYYREEENGRGNFPPRFSGLQFPNYSSELNVNALELDDSALYLCASGGQGAIPNYGYTFGSGTRLTVV.

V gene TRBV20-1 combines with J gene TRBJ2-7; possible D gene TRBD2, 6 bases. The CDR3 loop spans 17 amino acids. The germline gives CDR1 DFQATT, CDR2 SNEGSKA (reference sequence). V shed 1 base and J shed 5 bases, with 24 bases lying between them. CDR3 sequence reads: CSARVWPRAGRSDEQYF. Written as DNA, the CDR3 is TGCAGTGCTAGAGTGTGGCCCCGAGCGGGTCGGTCCGACGAGCAGTACTTC.